Presented here are 12 T cell receptor beta chains from one specimen sequenced in a study of identical twins. TCRdb used MiXCR to reprocess the 5' RACE reads, holding one entry per CDR3 protein. The sample carries roughly 630,000 distinct CDR3 sequences, 7% to 7.5% recorded once. The same specimen was also included in a second study, on yellow fever vaccine responses in identical twins.

Sequencing was done on a sample of PBMCs. These receptors came from a woman aged 18-29 years in good health.

This clonotype showed up just a few times. The genes are TRBV5-1 and TRBJ2-1, with 8 bases fitting TRBD2. Germline V gene lookup returns CDR1 SGHRS and CDR2 YFSETQ. With V trimmed by 6 bases and J by 1 base, 12 bases remained unmatched. There are 17 residues in the CDR3. CDR3 sequence: CASTPFGGGASYNEQFF. DNA of the CDR3: TGCGCCAGCACCCCCTTCGGGGGGGGGGCGTCCTACAATGAGCAGTTCTTC.

CDR3 DNA sequence: TGCGCCAGCAGCCAAGAAACACATTCCAATGAGCAGTTCTTC. Its protein product is CASSQETHSNEQFF. The chain has TRBV4-1 and TRBJ2-1; D ambiguous. Trimming shortened V by 0 bases and J by 6 bases, and 9 bases separated the two germline ends. The CDR3 has 14 amino acids. Germline V CDR1 and CDR2: MGHRA, YSYEKL.

This clonotype was counted many times. As DNA, the CDR3 is TGTGCCAGCAGTTTCCGGGGGATGGGGAAAGATACGCAGTATTTT. Protein sequence: CASSFRGMGKDTQYF. The chain employs TRBV12-3 or TRBV12-4 and TRBJ2-3; possible D gene TRBD2, 6 bases. This CDR3 has 15 residues. The germline V and J ends were trimmed by 3 bases and 5 bases, with 15 bases remaining between them.

This clonotype was detected only a few times. The chain is built from TRBV20-1 and TRBJ2-7, with TRBD1 matching over 10 bases. This CDR3 has 14 amino acids. Trimming at V came to 5 bases and at J to 4 bases, leaving 8 bases not matched to a gene. Germline CDR1 DFQATT, CDR2 SNEGSKA (reference sequence). CDR3 DNA: TGCAGTGCTTTAGACAGGGGGCGCAAATACGAGCAGTACTTC. Translated: CSALDRGRKYEQYF.

This clonotype was counted between two and nine times. The V and J genes are TRBV6-1 and TRBJ2-7, with 7 positions matching TRBD2. The CDR3 is 14 residues long. From germline, CDR1 is MNHNS and CDR2 SASEGT. Trimming cost V 2 bases and J 3 bases; bases outside gene matches: 4. The chain's CDR3 is CASSEWASGYEQYF. CDR3 DNA sequence: TGTGCCAGCAGTGAATGGGCTAGCGGCTACGAGCAGTACTTC.

This clonotype was counted only a few times. This sequence joins TRBV9 and TRBJ2-7; maybe TRBD1 (7 bases). Germline CDR1 reads SGDLS; CDR2 reads YYNGEE. The ends were cut back, 9 bases at V and 7 bases at J, with 29 bases in the middle. The CDR3 has 16 residues. This CDR3 is CATLHRLGGGMAEQYF. CDR3 nucleotides: TGTGCCACTCTACATAGACTAGGGGGCGGGATGGCTGAGCAGTACTTC.

The J gene is TRBJ2-5, the V gene TRBV5-1, with no clear D. The CDR3 length is 17 residues. Germline V gives CDR1 SGHRS, CDR2 YFSETQ. Trimming removed 4 bases at V and 0 bases at J, with 19 bases between. The CDR3 DNA follows: TGCGCCAGCAGCCCTAACGATCCGAGGACGGACCAAGAGACCCAGTACTTC. Translating it yields CASSPNDPRTDQETQYF.

This clonotype occurred many times. This chain links TRBV24-1 with TRBJ2-1; no clear D gene. CDR3 length: 15 residues. The germline V gene has CDR1 KGHDR and CDR2 SFDVKD. V was shortened by 0 bases and J by 0 bases, with 5 bases between the two germline ends. The CDR3 nucleotides read TGTGCCACCAGTGATTTGATCGGCTCCTACAATGAGCAGTTCTTC. Its protein is CATSDLIGSYNEQFF.

The chain recombines TRBV5-1 with TRBJ2-3; D is undetermined. The CDR3 is 15 amino acids. With 0 bases removed from V and 2 bases from J, the gap between germline ends came to 10 bases. Looked up from germline, CDR1 is SGHRS and CDR2 is YFSETQ. CDR3 protein: CASSLEAPYTDTQYF. The CDR3 DNA sequence: TGCGCCAGCAGCTTGGAGGCTCCCTACACAGATACGCAGTATTTT.

This clonotype was seen repeatedly, ten times or more. The genes are TRBV7-9 and TRBJ1-2; D uncertain. The CDR3 runs to 11 residues. V lost 1 base and J 10 bases, leaving 7 bases between the germline ends. Germline values: CDR1 SEHNR, CDR2 FQNEAQ (reference sequence). The CDR3, as DNA: TGTGCCAGCAGCTTAGGTACGGACTACACCTTC. Protein: CASSLGTDYTF.

This clonotype was detected only a few times. The chain couples TRBV5-5 to TRBJ2-7; D possibly corresponds to TRBD1 (6 bases). CDR3 size: 14 residues. Germline V CDR1 and CDR2: SGHKS, YYEKEE (reference sequence). Between the trimmed V and J ends, which lost 5 bases and 3 bases, there was a span of 15 bases. The CDR3 region has the DNA TGTGCCAGCAGTCCCCGGGACAAGTTCTACGAGCAGTACGTC. Its protein is CASSPRDKFYEQYV.

The chain is built from TRBV3-1 and TRBJ1-2, with a possible D match to TRBD1 (5 bases). The CDR3 spans 15 residues. From germline, CDR1 is LGHDT and CDR2 YNNKEL (reference sequence). Deletions cut 0 bases from V and 8 bases from J, with 16 bases between. Here the CDR3 reads CASSQEVGTVYGYTF. CDR3 nucleotides: TGTGCCAGCAGCCAAGAGGTTGGGACCGTCTACGGCTACACCTTC.